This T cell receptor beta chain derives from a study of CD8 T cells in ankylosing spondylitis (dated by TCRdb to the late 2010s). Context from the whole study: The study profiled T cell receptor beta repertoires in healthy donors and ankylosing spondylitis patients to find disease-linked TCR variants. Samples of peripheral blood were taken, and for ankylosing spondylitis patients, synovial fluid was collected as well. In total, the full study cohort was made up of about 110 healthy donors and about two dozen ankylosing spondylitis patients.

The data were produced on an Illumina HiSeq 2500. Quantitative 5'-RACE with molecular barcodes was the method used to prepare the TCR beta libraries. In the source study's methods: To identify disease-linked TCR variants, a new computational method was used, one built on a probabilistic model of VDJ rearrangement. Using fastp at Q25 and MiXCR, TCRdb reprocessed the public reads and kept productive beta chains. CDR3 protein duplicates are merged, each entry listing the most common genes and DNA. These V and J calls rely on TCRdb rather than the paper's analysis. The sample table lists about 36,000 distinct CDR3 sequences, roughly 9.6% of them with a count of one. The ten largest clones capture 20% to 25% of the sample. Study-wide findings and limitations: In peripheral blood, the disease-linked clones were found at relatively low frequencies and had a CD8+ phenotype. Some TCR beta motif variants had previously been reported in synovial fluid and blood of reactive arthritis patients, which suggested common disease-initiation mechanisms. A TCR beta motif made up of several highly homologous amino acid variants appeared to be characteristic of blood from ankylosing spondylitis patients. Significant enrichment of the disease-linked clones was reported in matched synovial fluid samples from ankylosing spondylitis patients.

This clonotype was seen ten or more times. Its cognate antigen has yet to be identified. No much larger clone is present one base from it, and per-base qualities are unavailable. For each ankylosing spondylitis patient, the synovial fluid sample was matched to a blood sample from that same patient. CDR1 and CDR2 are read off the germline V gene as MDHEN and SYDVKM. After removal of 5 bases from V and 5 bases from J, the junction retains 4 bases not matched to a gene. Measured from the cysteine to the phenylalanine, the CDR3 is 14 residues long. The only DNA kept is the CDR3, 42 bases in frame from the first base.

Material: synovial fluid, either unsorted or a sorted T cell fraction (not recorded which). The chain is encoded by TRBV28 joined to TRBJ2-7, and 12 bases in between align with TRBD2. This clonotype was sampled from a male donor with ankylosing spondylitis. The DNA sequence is TGTGCCAGCAGTCAAGGACTAGCGGGAAACGAGCAGTACTTC. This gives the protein CASSQGLAGNEQYF. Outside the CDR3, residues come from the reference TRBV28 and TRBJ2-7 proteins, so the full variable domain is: DVKVTQSSRYLVKRTGEKVFLECVQDMDHENMFWYRQDPGLGLRLIYFSYDVKMKEKGDIPEGYSVSREKKERFSLILESASTNQTSMYLCASSQGLAGNEQYFGPGTRLTVT.